Reported below is one T cell receptor beta chain. In the source study's methods: Amplification of reference gene primers provided the estimated nucleated cell counts. Sequenced by immunoSEQ multiplex PCR; TCRdb stores in-frame clones only, minus some. The DNA was the basis for D and trimming; V, J and clone size are from that table. Here the sample spans about half a million clones, nearly 90% being singletons. These data belong to a study of blood T cell repertoires in COVID-19. On the study more broadly: T cells, B-cell-depleted T cells, or PBMCs supplied cDNA or gDNA.

It was during active infection that Seattle patients were enrolled and then longitudinally followed. The CDR3 covers 14 residues. The V gene lost 1 base and the J gene lost 0 bases, with 6 bases spanning the gap. Germline V gene lookup returns CDR1 LNHDA and CDR2 SQIVND (reference sequence). The genes are TRBV19 and TRBJ1-2; the D is unclear. Sequenced: peripheral blood. This sequence originates from a man younger than 30 with COVID-19, enrolled during active disease. The DNA of the CDR3 is TGTGCCAGTAGTATAGGCGCCTCTAACTATGGCTACACCTTC. It specifies CASSIGASNYGYTF.